Below, one TCR beta chain is given with its context. TEMRA cells were FACS-enriched and CD8+ and CD4+ T cells negatively isolated. The entry originates in a study of CD8 T cells in Susac syndrome. The authors reverse transcribed roughly 0.5 to 1 ug RNA with random hexamers. Coverage of TCR beta CDR3 amplification by immunoSEQ multiplex PCR extended to 54 Vbeta and 13 Jbeta. TCRdb redid the calling of the immunoSEQ multiplex PCR reads with MiXCR, one entry per CDR3 protein. The sample holds around 280,000 distinct CDR3 sequences; 70% to 90% are singletons and the top ten take about 0.11%. Per germline, CDR1 MNHNS and CDR2 SASEGT. V was clipped by 6 bases and J by 6 bases; unmatched bases: 17. CDR3 length: 18 amino acids.

Sequencing input: CD8+ T cells from PBMCs. The chain joins TRBV6-1 to TRBJ2-2; 9 bases line up with TRBD2. This TCR was sampled from a human donor with multiple sclerosis. The CDR3, as DNA: TGTGCCAGCAGGCCGAACTTCCTAGGCGGGAGGGCCCCCGGGGAGCTGTTTTTT. This codes for CASRPNFLGGRAPGELFF.